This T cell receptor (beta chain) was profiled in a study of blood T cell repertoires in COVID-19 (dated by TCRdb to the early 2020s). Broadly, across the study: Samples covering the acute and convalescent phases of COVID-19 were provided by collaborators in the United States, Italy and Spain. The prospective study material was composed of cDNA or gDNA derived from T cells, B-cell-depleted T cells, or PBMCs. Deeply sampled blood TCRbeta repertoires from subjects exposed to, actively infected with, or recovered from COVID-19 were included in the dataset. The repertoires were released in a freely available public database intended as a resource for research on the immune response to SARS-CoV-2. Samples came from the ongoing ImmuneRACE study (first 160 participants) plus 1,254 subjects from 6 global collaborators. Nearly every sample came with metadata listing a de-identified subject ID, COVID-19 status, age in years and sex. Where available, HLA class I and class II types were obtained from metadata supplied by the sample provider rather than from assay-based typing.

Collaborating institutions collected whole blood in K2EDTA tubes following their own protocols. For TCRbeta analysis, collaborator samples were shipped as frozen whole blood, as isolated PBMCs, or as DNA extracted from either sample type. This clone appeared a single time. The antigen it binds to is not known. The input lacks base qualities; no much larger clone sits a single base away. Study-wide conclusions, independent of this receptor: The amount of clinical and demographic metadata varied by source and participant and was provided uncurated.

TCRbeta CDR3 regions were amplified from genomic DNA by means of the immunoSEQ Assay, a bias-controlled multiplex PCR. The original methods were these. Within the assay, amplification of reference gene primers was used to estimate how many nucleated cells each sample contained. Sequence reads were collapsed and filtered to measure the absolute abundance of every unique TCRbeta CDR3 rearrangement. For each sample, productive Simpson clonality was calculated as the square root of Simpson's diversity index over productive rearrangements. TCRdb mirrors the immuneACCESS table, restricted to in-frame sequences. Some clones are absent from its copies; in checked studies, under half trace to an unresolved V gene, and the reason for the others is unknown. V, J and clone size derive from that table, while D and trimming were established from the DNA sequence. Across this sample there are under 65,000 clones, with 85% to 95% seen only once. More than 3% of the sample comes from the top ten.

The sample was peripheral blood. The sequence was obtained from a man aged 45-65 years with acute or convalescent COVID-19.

The CDR3 here reads CATQSTYNEQFF. The sequence in DNA is TGTGCCACCCAATCTACTTACAATGAGCAGTTCTTC. The receptor chain draws on TRBV15 and TRBJ2-1; no confident D gene assignment can be made. Based on the germline V gene (reference sequence), the CDR1 and CDR2 sequences are LNHNV and YYDKDF. The junction carries 9 bases between V and J, which are trimmed by 8 bases and 4 bases respectively. From its cysteine to its phenylalanine, the CDR3 spans 12 amino acids. Only the CDR3 DNA is retained, 36 bases long and in frame from the first base. With the portions outside the CDR3 filled from the reference TRBV15 and TRBJ2-1 genes, the complete variable region becomes DAMVIQNPRYQVTQFGKPVTLSCSQTLNHNVMYWYQQKSSQAPKLLFHYYDKDFNNEADTPDNFQSRRPNTSFCFLDIRSPGLGDTAMYLCATQSTYNEQFFGPGTRLTVL.